A few counts support the clone carrying this TCR beta chain. TCRdb reprocessed the RT-PCR reads with MiXCR, giving one entry per CDR3 protein. This table has hundreds of thousands of distinct CDR3 sequences, 11% to 15% appearing once. The germline CDR1 and CDR2 sequences are SEHNR and FQNEAQ (reference sequence). Germline trimming cut 4 bases from V and 6 bases from J; bases unmatched to any gene: 7. The CDR3 covers 16 residues. Source material: memory CD4+ T cells from blood. The receptor's source is a female donor in good health, serving as a healthy control. The chain combines TRBV7-9 with TRBJ1-6; the match to TRBD1 covers 9 bases. CDR3 coding DNA: TGTGCCAGCAGCTCGACAGGGGGGGGTGTTAATTCACCCCTCCACTTT. Translation gives CASSSTGGGVNSPLHF.